This T cell receptor beta chain was profiled in a study of naive and memory T cell subsets. This CDR3 has 14 residues. Germline lookup yields CDR1 SGHTA and CDR2 FQGNSA. V lost 2 bases and J lost 3; bases outside the gene matches: 2. This clonotype was counted at least ten times. A UMI-containing oligonucleotide was joined by 3' ligation to the TCR cDNA template. Cells were not sorted; total RNA input targeted about 1 to 1000 ng. The SP2 primer and nested alpha and beta constant region primers amplified ligated cDNA in four rounds. TCRdb analysed the 5' RACE reads with MiXCR anew, one entry per CDR3 protein. Seen here are over 45,000 distinct CDR3 sequences, over 6% observed once, and the top ten hold about 8.9%.

V is TRBV7-2 and J is TRBJ1-1, with 8 bases that match TRBD1. This clonotype was obtained from a female donor in good health. CDR3 nucleotide sequence: TGTGCCAGCAGCTTATACAGGGGGGACACTGAAGCTTTCTTT. Protein sequence: CASSLYRGDTEAFF.